There are a few counts of the clone carrying this T cell receptor beta chain. Its antigen is unknown. Combining iRepertoire HTBI primers with Arm-PCR of CDR3 regions, the authors built TCR beta libraries. TCRdb recomputed calls from the multiplex PCR reads with MiXCR, one row per CDR3 protein. The profile shows under 800,000 distinct CDR3 sequences, roughly 16% of them singletons. The time point denotes: newly diagnosed GD, antithyroid drugs for less than 3 months. From PBMCs, RNA was extracted and then used to make the TCR library. The CDR3 contains 11 residues. Germline V gene data show CDR1 as DFQATT and CDR2 as SNEGSKA (reference sequence). Trimming cost V 3 bases and J 11 bases; bases outside gene matches: 4. The sample comes from a study of regulatory T cells in long-lasting Graves disease. General observations from the study: Lower TCR diversity was seen in persistent Graves' patients than in newly diagnosed ones. Persistent disease preferred TRBV28, TRBJ1-2 and TRBJ2-5.

The same data also contributed to another study, on T cells in Graves' hyperthyroidism and ophthalmopathy. Per that paper: Most expanded thyroid clonotypes above 0.001 recurred in blood.

The sample in question was peripheral blood mononuclear cells (PBMCs), obtained at new diagnosis, from a patient treated with antithyroid drugs. The chain links TRBV20-1 to TRBJ2-1, with 7 bases identical to TRBD2. This receptor was identified in a woman in her 30s with Graves disease. The CDR3 region is CSARSSGQQFF. DNA of the CDR3: TGCAGTGCTAGGTCTAGCGGACAGCAGTTCTTC.